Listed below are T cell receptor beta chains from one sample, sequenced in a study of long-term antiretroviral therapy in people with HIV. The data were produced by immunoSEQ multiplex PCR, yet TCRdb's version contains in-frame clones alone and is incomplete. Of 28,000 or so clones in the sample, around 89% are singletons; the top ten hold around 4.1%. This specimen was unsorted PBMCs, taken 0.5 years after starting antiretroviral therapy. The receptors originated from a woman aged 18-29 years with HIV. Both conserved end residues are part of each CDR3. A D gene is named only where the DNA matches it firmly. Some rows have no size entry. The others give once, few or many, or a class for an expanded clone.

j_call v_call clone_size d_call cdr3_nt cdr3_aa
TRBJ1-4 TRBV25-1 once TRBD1 TGTGCCAGCAGTGGGAGGACAGGGGAGCATGAAAAACTGTTTTTT CASSGRTGEHEKLFF
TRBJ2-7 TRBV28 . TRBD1 TGTGCCAGCAGCCAGGGGACAGGGGCGCGGGTCGAGCAGTACTTC CASSQGTGARVEQYF
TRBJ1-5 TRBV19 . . TGTGCCAGTAGTGTTACAGGGTTTCAGCCCCAGCATTTT CASSVTGFQPQHF
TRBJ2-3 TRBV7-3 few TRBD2 TGTGCCAGCAGCTTATATAGCGGGTCCACAGATACGCAGTATTTT CASSLYSGSTDTQYF
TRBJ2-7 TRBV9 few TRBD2 TGTGCCAGCAGCGCCGGACTAGCGGGAGGCTCAGCCTACTACGAGCAGTACTTC CASSAGLAGGSAYYEQYF
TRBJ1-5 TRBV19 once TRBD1 TGTGCCAGTAGTATCTGGGACAGCTTGAAGAGGGCTCAGCCCCAGCATTTT CASSIWDSLKRAQPQHF
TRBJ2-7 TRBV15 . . TGTGCCACCAGTCCAGGTCGAGAGGGTATGAACTACGAGCAGTACTTC CATSPGREGMNYEQYF
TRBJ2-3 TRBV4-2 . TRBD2 TGTGCCAGCAGCCAAGGGGCCAGAGGGAGGGCCGGGGATACGCAGTATTTT CASSQGARGRAGDTQYF
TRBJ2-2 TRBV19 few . TGTGCCAGTAGTATTGGTCCCCTCGGGCTGTTTTTT CASSIGPLGLFF
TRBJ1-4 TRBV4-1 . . TGCGCCAGCAGCCAAGGGGCCGGGACGAGGAGTGAAAAACTGTTTTTT CASSQGAGTRSEKLFF
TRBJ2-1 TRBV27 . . TGTGCCAGCGGGGTCAGCTGGAATGAGCAGTTCTTC CASGVSWNEQFF
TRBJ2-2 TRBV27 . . TGTGCCAGCAGGGAATTAGGACCCGGGGAGCTGTTTTTT CASRELGPGELFF
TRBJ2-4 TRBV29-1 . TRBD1 TGCAGCGTTGAAGATCGGGACAGAGCCCTTCGGGTCATTCAGTACTTC CSVEDRDRALRVIQYF
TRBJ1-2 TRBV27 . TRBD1 TGTGCCAGCAGTTTATCCCGGACAGGGGCCTATGGCTACACCTTC CASSLSRTGAYGYTF
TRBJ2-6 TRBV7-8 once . TGTGCCGCGGAGGGCACTGGGGCCAACGTCCTGACTTTC CAAEGTGANVLTF
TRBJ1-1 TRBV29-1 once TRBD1 TGCAGCGTTGGGACAGGGGGGAACACTGAAGCTTTCTTT CSVGTGGNTEAFF
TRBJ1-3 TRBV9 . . TGTGCCAGCAGCGTAGGTGGGGGCTCTGGAAACACCATATATTTT CASSVGGGSGNTIYF
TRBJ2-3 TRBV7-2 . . TGTGCCAGCAGCTTAGGGCGCCTTAGCACAGATACGCAGTATTTT CASSLGRLSTDTQYF
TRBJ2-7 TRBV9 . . TGTGCCAGCAGCGTAGAGGCCGGGGCGAACGAGCAGTACTTC CASSVEAGANEQYF
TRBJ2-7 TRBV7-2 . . TGTGCCAGCAGCAATACCGGGACAAGGGGGTACGAGCAGTACTTC CASSNTGTRGYEQYF
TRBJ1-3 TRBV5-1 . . TGCGCCAGCAGCTTGGCCGTCGGATCCTCTGGAAACACCATATATTTT CASSLAVGSSGNTIYF
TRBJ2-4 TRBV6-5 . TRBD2 TGTGCCAGCAGTTACGGGGGGGGAAACATTCAGTACTTC CASSYGGGNIQYF
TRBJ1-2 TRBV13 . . TGTGCCAGCAGCTTAGTTACAGTCGGCTACACCTTC CASSLVTVGYTF
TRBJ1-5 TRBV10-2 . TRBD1 TGCGCCAGCAGGGACAGGGGCAGCAATCAGCCCCAGCATTTT CASRDRGSNQPQHF
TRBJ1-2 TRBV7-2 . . TGTGCCAGCAGCCGAATTGGGATTACCACCTATGGCTACACCTTC CASSRIGITTYGYTF
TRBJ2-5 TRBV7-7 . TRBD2 TGTGCTAGCAGCGCTGGGACTAGCGGGGCGGAAGAGACCCAGTACTTC CASSAGTSGAEETQYF
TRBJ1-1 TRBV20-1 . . TGCAGTGCCCCAAGCGAGGCTGAAGCTTTCTTT CSAPSEAEAFF
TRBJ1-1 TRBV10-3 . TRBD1 TGTGCCATCAGTGACCCTGATGGGACAGAACAACCCCAGCCAACCCTAGCTTTCTTT CAISDPDGTEQPQPTLAFF
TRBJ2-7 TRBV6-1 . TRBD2 TGTGCCAGCAGTGAGGGGGACGACCTAGCGGGAGGTAGGGAGCAGTACTTC CASSEGDDLAGGREQYF
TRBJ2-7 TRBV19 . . TGTGCCAGTAGTACTAATCGACAGTACGAGCAGTACTTC CASSTNRQYEQYF
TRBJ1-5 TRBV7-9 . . TGTGCCAGCAGCCCGGGACGTCAGCCCCAGCATTTT CASSPGRQPQHF